These 12 T cell receptor beta chains were all obtained from the same sample, sequenced in a study of blood T cell repertoires in COVID-19. The assay was immunoSEQ multiplex PCR, and TCRdb's table has in-frame clones only and misses some. The data contain some 240,000 clones, 70% to 90% of them singletons. Sequencing was done on a sample of PBMCs or T cells enriched from blood (not recorded which). The receptors come from a woman between 45 and 60 years old who had been exposed to COVID-19.

V is TRBV5-4 and J is TRBJ1-1; the match to TRBD1 covers 7 bases. Germline loops: CDR1 SGHNT, CDR2 YYREEE (reference sequence). V lost 4 bases, J lost 0 bases, and 6 bases stayed unmatched. This CDR3 has 15 amino acids. Written as DNA, the CDR3 is TGTGCCAGCAGCCATCTGGGACAGTTGAACACTGAAGCTTTCTTT. As protein: CASSHLGQLNTEAFF. The whole variable domain, filled in from reference TRBV5-4 and TRBJ1-1, reads ETGVTQSPTHLIKTRGQQVTLRCSSQSGHNTVSWYQQALGQGPQFIFQYYREEENGRGNFPPRFSGLQFPNYSSELNVNALELDDSALYLCASSHLGQLNTEAFFGQGTRLTVV.

The CDR3 is CASSFGPGTEAFF. DNA of the CDR3: TGTGCCAGCAGCTTCGGCCCGGGGACTGAAGCTTTCTTT. The chain combines TRBV13 with TRBJ1-1; D remains ambiguous. The germline V and J ends were trimmed by 3 bases and 5 bases, with 10 bases remaining between them. CDR1 and CDR2 from the germline V gene are PRHDT and FYEKMQ (reference sequence). This CDR3 is built from 13 residues. The full variable domain, its missing parts supplied by reference TRBV13 and TRBJ1-1, is AAGVIQSPRHLIKEKRETATLKCYPIPRHDTVYWYQQGPGQDPQFLISFYEKMQSDKGSIPDRFSAQQFSDYHSELNMSSLELGDSALYFCASSFGPGTEAFFGQGTRLTVV.

J is TRBJ1-6 and V is TRBV6-6; D gene unclear. Germline lookup yields CDR1 MNHNY and CDR2 SVGAGI (reference sequence). With 6 bases removed from V and 7 bases from J, the gap between germline ends came to 13 bases. The CDR3 has 14 residues. The CDR3 DNA is TGTGCCAGCAGGCTCCCCGCACTAAATTCACCCCTCCACTTT. Protein sequence: CASRLPALNSPLHF.

This rearrangement joins TRBV3-1 (or the pseudogene TRBV3-2) to TRBJ2-1; D call uncertain. The CDR3 has 13 amino acids. The germline V gene has CDR1 LGHDT and CDR2 YNNKEL (reference sequence). The V end lost 3 bases, the J end lost 4 bases, and 7 bases lay between the germline ends. CDR3 residues: CASSHDSYNEQFF. CDR3 nucleotides: TGTGCCAGCAGCCACGACTCATACAATGAGCAGTTCTTC.

The rearrangement joins TRBV20-1 to TRBJ1-3, with D perhaps matching TRBD1 (5 bases). The ends were cut back, 3 bases at V and 4 bases at J, with 13 bases in the middle. This CDR3 has 14 residues. Per the germline V gene, CDR1 is DFQATT and CDR2 is SNEGSKA (reference sequence). CDR3 coding DNA: TGCAGTGCTAGTGTCGGGGGAGGAGGAAACACCATATATTTT. It specifies CSASVGGGGNTIYF.

This clone was picked up a small number of times. V is TRBV19 and J is TRBJ2-7, with TRBD1 identical over 7 bases. J lost 3 bases, V lost 2 bases, and 7 bases had no gene match. CDR1 is LNHDA, CDR2 SQIVND, per germline (reference sequence). The CDR3 extends over 15 amino acids. The DNA of the CDR3 is TGTGCCAGTAGTATATCAGGAAGGGGGCTCTACGAGCAGTACTTC. Its translation is CASSISGRGLYEQYF.

The V call is TRBV19, the J call TRBJ1-4; D is uncertain. Germline CDR1 is LNHDA and CDR2 is SQIVND (reference sequence). The CDR3 totals 14 residues. V was clipped by 7 bases and J by 4 bases, with 13 bases between them. CDR3 in amino acids: CASTIQGSNEKLFF. CDR3 DNA sequence: TGTGCCAGTACCATCCAAGGGAGTAATGAAAAACTGTTTTTT. Using reference TRBV19 and TRBJ1-4 for the parts outside the CDR3, the full variable domain is DGGITQSPKYLFRKEGQNVTLSCEQNLNHDAMYWYRQDPGQGLRLIYYSQIVNDFQKGDIAEGYSVSREKKESFPLTVTSAQKNPTAFYLCASTIQGSNEKLFFGSGTQLSVL.

Comment on this clone: Other DNA sequences in this sample translate to the same CDR3. The rearrangement links TRBV7-9 to TRBJ1-1, with a tentative D call TRBD1 (5 bases). Germline V gives CDR1 SEHNR, CDR2 FQNEAQ (reference sequence). The CDR3 length is 14 residues. The V gene lost 5 bases and the J gene lost 0 bases, with 10 bases spanning the gap. The CDR3 is CASSPGHLNTEAFF. The CDR3 DNA reads as TGTGCCAGCAGCCCTGGACATCTGAACACTGAAGCTTTCTTT.

In this sample, this clone turned up a few times. The rearrangement joins TRBV5-1 to TRBJ2-1; maybe TRBD1 (6 bases). The V end was cut by 3 bases, the J end by 5 bases, with 9 bases between. Germline CDR1 SGHRS, CDR2 YFSETQ. The CDR3 sequence is 13 residues long. CDR3 DNA: TGCGCCAGCAGCTGGAGGACAGACAATGAGCAGTTCTTC. Protein sequence: CASSWRTDNEQFF.

This CDR3 reads CASSIVVGGEAFF. The CDR3 DNA reads TGTGCCAGTAGTATAGTTGTAGGGGGAGAAGCTTTCTTT. The chain combines TRBV19 with TRBJ1-1; perhaps TRBD1 as D (6 bases). Germline assignment: CDR1 LNHDA and CDR2 SQIVND (reference sequence). Trimming stripped 1 base from V and 8 bases from J, with 11 bases between. This CDR3 spans 13 amino acids.

This clone came up once. The J gene is TRBJ2-6, the V gene TRBV6-2 or TRBV6-3; perhaps TRBD2 as D (6 bases). The CDR3 covers 15 residues. Per the germline V gene, CDR1 is MNHEY and CDR2 is SVGEGT. V lost 3 bases, J lost 2 bases, and 8 bases lay in between. CDR3 protein: CASSYWGAGANVLTF. CDR3 coding DNA: TGTGCCAGCAGTTATTGGGGGGCTGGGGCCAACGTCCTGACTTTC.

This clone was seen a few times. The chain employs TRBV12-3 or TRBV12-4 and TRBJ1-3, with D uncertain. The V end was cut by 7 bases, the J end by 7 bases, with 14 bases between. The CDR3 runs to 13 residues. This CDR3 is CASTVGGSNTIYF. Written as DNA, the CDR3 is TGTGCCAGCACCGTAGGAGGCAGTAACACCATATATTTT.